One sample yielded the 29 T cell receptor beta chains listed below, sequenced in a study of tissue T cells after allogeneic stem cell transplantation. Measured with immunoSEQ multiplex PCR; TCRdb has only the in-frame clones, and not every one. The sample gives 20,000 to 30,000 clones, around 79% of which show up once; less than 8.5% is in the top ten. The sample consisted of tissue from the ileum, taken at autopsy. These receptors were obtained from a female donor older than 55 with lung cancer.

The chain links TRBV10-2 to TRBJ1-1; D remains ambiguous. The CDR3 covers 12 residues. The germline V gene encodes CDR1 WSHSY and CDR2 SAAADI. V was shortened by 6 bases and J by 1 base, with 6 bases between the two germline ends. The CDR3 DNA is TGCGCCAGCAGGATCGGGAACACTGAAGCTTTCTTT. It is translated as CASRIGNTEAFF.

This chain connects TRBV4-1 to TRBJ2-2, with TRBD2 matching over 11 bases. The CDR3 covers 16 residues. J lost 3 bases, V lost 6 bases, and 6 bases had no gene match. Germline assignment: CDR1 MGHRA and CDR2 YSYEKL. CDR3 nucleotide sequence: TGCGCCAGCAGTCAACTAGCGGGAGAGCACACCGGGGAGCTGTTTTTT. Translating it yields CASSQLAGEHTGELFF.

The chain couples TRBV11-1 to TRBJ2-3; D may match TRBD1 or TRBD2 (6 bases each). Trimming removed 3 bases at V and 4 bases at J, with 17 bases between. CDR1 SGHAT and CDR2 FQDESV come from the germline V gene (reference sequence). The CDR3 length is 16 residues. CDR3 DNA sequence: TGTGCCAGCAGCTTGGAGGGGGGCCTCTGGCCAGATACGCAGTATTTT. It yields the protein CASSLEGGLWPDTQYF.

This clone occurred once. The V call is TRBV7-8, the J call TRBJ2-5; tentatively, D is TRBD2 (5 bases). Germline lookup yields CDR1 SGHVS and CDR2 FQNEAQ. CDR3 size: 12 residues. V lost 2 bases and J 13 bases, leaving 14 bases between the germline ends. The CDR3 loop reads CASSLNRGSGYF. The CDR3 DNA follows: TGTGCCAGCAGCTTAAACCGGGGTTCTGGGTACTTC.

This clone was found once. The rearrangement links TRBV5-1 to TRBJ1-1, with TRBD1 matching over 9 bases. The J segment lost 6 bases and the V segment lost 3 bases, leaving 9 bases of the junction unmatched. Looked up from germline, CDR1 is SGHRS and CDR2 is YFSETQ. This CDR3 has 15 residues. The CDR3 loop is CASSYYGTGTAEAFF. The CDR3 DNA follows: TGCGCCAGCAGCTACTACGGGACAGGGACCGCTGAAGCTTTCTTT.

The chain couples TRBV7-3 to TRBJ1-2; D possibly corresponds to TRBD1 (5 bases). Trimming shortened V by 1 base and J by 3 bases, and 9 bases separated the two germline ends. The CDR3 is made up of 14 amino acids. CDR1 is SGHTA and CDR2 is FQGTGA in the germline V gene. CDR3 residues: CASSLMGLDYGYTF. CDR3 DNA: TGTGCCAGCAGCTTAATGGGGCTGGACTATGGCTACACCTTC.

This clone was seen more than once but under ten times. The CDR3 protein is CATSDPGQGRNEQFF. The CDR3 region has the DNA TGTGCCACCAGTGACCCTGGACAGGGACGGAATGAGCAGTTCTTC. This sequence joins TRBV24-1 and TRBJ2-1; 8 nucleotides agree with TRBD1. CDR1 and CDR2 from the germline V gene are KGHDR and SFDVKD. The CDR3 loop spans 15 amino acids. J lost 7 bases, V lost 4 bases, and 8 bases had no gene match.

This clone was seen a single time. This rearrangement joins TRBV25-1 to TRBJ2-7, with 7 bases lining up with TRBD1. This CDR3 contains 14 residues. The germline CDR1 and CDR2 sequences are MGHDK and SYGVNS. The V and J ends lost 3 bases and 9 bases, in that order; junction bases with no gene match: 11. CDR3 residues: CASSDPDGWDRQYF. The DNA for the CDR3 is TGTGCCAGCAGTGACCCCGATGGCTGGGACAGGCAGTACTTC.

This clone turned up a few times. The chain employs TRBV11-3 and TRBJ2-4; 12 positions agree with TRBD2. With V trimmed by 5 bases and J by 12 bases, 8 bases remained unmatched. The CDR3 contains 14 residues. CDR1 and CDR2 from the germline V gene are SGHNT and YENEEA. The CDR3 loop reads CASSHGMGLAGQYF. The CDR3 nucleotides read TGTGCCAGCAGCCACGGAATGGGACTAGCGGGTCAGTACTTC.

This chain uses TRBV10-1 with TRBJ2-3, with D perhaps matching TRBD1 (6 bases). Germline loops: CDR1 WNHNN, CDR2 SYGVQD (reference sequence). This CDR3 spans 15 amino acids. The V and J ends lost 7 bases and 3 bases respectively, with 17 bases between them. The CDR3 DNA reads TGCGCCAGCACTCGGCGCGACAGGACAACAGATACGCAGTATTTT. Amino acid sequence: CASTRRDRTTDTQYF.

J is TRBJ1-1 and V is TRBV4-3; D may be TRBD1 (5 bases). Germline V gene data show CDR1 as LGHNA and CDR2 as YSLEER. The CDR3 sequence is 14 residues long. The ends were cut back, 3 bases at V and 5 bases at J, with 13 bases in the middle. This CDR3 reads CASSQLGEGTEAFF. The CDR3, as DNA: TGCGCCAGCAGCCAGCTAGGGGAGGGAACTGAAGCTTTCTTT.

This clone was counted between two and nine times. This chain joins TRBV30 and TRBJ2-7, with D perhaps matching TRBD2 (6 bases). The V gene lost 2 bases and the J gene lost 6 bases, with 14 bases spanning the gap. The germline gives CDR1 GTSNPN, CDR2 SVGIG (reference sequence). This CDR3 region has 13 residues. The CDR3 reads CAWSLGGIGEQYF. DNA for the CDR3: TGTGCCTGGAGTCTCGGGGGTATTGGCGAGCAGTACTTC.

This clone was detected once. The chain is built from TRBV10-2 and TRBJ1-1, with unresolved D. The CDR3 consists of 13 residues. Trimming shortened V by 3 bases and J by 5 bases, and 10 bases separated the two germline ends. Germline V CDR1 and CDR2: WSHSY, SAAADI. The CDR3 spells CASSESRATEAFF. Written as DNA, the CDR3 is TGCGCCAGCAGTGAAAGCCGGGCTACTGAAGCTTTCTTT.

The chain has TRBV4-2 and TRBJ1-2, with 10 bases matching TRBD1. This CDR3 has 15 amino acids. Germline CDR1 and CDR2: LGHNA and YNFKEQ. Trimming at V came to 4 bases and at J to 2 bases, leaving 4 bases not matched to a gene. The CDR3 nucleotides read TGTGCCAGCAGCCCTGGACAGGGGGTGAACTATGGCTACACCTTC. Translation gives CASSPGQGVNYGYTF.

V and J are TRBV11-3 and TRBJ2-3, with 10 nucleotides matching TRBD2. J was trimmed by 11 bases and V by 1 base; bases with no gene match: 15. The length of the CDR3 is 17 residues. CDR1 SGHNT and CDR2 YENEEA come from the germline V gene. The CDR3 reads CASSLASGRGKPIKQYF. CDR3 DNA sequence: TGTGCCAGCAGCTTAGCCAGCGGGAGGGGGAAACCTATAAAGCAGTATTTT. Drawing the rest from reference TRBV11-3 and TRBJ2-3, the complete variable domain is EAGVVQSPRYKIIEKKQPVAFWCNPISGHNTLYWYLQNLGQGPELLIRYENEEAVDDSQLPKDRFSAERLKGVDSTLKIQPAELGDSAVYLCASSLASGRGKPIKQYFGPGTRLTVL.

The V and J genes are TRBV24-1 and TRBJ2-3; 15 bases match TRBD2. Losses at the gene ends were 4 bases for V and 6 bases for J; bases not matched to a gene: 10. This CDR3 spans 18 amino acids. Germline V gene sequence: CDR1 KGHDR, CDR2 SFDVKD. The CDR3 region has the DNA TGTGCCACCAGTGACCCCGGGACTAGCGGGAGGAGTCTGGATACGCAGTATTTT. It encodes CATSDPGTSGRSLDTQYF.

CDR3 nucleotide sequence: TGTGCCAGCAGTCACGGACAGGCGGACACCGGGGAGCTGTTTTTT. Amino acid sequence: CASSHGQADTGELFF. The chain has TRBV6-6 and TRBJ2-2; 7 bases agree with TRBD1. Per germline, CDR1 MNHNY and CDR2 SVGAGI (reference sequence). This CDR3 is built from 15 residues. The ends lost 5 bases at V and 3 bases at J; junction bases unmatched: 6.

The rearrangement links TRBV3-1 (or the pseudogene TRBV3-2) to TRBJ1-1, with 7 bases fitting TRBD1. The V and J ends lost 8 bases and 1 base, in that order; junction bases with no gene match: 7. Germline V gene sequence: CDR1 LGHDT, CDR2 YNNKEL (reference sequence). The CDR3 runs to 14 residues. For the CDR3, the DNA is TGTGCCAGCTCTGATCGGACAGGGAACACTGAAGCTTTCTTT. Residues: CASSDRTGNTEAFF.

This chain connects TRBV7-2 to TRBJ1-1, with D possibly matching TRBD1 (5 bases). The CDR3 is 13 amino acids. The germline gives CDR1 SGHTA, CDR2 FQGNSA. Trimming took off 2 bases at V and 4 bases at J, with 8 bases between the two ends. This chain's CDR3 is CASSLQGPTEAFF. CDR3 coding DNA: TGTGCCAGCAGCTTACAGGGTCCCACTGAAGCTTTCTTT.

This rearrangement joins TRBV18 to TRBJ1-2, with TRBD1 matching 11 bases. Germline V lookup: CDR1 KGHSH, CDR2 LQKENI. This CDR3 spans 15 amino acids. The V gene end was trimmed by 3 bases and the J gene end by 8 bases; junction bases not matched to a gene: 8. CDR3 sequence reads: CASSPNPGQGEGYTF. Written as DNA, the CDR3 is TGTGCCAGCTCACCCAATCCGGGACAGGGGGAAGGCTACACCTTC.

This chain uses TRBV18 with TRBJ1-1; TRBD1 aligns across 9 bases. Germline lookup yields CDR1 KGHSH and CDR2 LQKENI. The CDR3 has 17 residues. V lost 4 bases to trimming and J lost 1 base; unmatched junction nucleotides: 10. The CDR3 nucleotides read TGTGCCAGCTCACGCTCACAACAGGGGGCCGGGAACACTGAAGCTTTCTTT. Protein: CASSRSQQGAGNTEAFF. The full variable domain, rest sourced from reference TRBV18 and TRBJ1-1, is NAGVMQNPRHLVRRRGQEARLRCSPMKGHSHVYWYRQLPEEGLKFMVYLQKENIIDESGMPKERFSAEFPKEGPSILRIQQVVRGDSAAYFCASSRSQQGAGNTEAFFGQGTRLTVV.

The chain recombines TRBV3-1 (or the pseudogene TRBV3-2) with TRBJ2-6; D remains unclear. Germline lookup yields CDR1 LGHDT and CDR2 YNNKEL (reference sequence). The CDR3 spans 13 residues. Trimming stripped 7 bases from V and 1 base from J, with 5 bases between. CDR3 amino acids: CASKLSGANVLTF. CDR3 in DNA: TGTGCCAGCAAGCTATCTGGGGCCAACGTCCTGACTTTC.

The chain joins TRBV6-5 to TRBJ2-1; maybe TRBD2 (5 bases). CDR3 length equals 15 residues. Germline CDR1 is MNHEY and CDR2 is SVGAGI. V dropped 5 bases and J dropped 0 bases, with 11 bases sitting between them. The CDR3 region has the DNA TGTGCCAGCAGTCGCCGCGGACTCTCCTACAATGAGCAGTTCTTC. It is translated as CASSRRGLSYNEQFF.

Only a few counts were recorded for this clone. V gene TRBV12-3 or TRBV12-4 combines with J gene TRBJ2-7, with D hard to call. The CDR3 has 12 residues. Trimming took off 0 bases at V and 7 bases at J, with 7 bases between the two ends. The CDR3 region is CASSLAPREQYF. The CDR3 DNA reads TGTGCCAGCAGTTTAGCGCCCCGGGAGCAGTACTTC.

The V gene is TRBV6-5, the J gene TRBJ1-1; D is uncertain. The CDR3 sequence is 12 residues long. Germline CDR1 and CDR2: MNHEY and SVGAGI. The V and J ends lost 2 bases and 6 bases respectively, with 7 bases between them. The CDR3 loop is CASSYMGAEAFF. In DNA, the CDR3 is TGTGCCAGCAGTTACATGGGCGCTGAAGCTTTCTTT.

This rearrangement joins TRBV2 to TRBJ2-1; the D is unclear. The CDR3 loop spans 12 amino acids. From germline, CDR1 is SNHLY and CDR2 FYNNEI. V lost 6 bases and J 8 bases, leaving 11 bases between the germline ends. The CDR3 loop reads CASRGDFYEQFF. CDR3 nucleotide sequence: TGTGCCAGCAGAGGCGACTTCTATGAGCAGTTCTTC.

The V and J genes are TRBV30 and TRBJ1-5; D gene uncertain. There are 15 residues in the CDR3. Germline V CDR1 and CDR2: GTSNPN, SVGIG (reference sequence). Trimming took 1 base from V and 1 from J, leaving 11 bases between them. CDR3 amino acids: CAWSAHRGSNQPQHF. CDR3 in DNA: TGTGCCTGGAGTGCCCATCGCGGGAGCAATCAGCCCCAGCATTTT.

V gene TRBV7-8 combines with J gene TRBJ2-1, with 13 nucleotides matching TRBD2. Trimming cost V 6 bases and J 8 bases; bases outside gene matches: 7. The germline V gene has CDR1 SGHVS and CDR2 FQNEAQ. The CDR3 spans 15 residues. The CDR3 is CASRLTSGRADEQFF. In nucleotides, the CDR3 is TGTGCCAGCAGGCTAACTAGCGGGAGGGCCGATGAGCAGTTCTTC.

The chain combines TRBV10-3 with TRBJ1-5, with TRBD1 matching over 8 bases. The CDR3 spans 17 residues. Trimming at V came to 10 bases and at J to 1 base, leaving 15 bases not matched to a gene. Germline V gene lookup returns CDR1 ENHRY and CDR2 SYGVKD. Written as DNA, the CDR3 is TGTGCCACAGCCGGAACACCGGGACAGGAGAGCAATCAGCCCCAGCATTTT. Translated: CATAGTPGQESNQPQHF.